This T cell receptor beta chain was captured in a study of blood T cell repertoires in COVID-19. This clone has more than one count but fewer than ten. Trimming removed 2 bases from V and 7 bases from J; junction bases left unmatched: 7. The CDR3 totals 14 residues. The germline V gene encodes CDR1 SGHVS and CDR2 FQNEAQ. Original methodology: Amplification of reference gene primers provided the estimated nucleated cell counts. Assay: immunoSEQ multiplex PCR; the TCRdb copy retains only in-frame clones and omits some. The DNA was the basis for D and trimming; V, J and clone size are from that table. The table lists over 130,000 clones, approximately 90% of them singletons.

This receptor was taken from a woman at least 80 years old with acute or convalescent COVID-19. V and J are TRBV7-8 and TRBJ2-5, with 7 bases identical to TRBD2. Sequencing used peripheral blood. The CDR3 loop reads CASSLKRGPGTQYF. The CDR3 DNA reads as TGTGCCAGCAGCTTAAAGCGGGGTCCGGGGACCCAGTACTTC.